This T cell receptor beta chain was captured in a study of identical twins (dated by TCRdb to 2015 to 2016). With respect to the entire study: The study deep-sequenced TCR alpha and beta repertoires from monozygotic twins, unrelated adults of various ages and cord blood to test whether fetal clonotypes persist. Replicate twin experiments were performed at different times using different library preparation protocols to rule out contamination.

This clonotype came up a few times. Its binding antigen is unknown. Base qualities are not at hand, and no much larger clone is one base apart. The germline V gene provides CDR1 MNHNS and CDR2 SASEGT. The germline V and J ends show losses of 5 bases and 4 bases respectively, and no gene match explains 6 bases of the junction. Reading from cysteine to phenylalanine, the CDR3 counts 15 amino acids. Just CDR3 DNA is preserved here, 45 bases in frame from base 1. On the study overall, not on this receptor specifically: Invariant T cells such as MAIT and iNKT could partly confound zero-insertion analyses, though diverse VJ usage argued against this for most clonotypes. Excess twin sharing in beta out-of-frame sequences was weaker because fewer shared sequences lowered the signal-to-noise ratio. Because the same donors could not be followed over many years, the conclusions relied on cross-sectional statistical analysis. In monozygotic twins, recombination models systematically underestimated out-of-frame TCR alpha sharing, but the models matched the sharing seen between unrelated individuals. Compared with coincidental sharing between unrelated individuals, out-of-frame TCR alpha sequences shared between twins had an excess of sequences with low generation probability. Fewer insertions were carried by abundant cord blood beta clonotypes; a weaker similar trend was observed in young adult naive repertoires, while no such trend was observed in memory repertoires.

Every donor in the study was a healthy Caucasian. Three pairs of female monozygotic twins, all aged roughly 18 to 29 years, were included in the twin cohort. Using Miltenyi CD45RO+ enrichment and human naive T-cell isolation kits, memory (CD45RO+) and naive T cells were isolated from PBMC. The library was generated by 5' RACE. Sequencing was performed on an Illumina HiSeq 2000. A universal primer binding site was introduced by template switching, and a unique molecular identifier was present in the final cDNA, enabling accurate counting of TCR cDNA molecules. Specific primers in the conserved constant-segment region were used to synthesize first-strand cDNA for the TCR alpha and beta chains. Each cDNA library was double barcoded, with a SMART-Mk sample barcode plus Illumina barcodes, to control for contamination. Two successive PCR steps introduced TruSeq adapter sequences along with Illumina sample barcodes. The TCR alpha and beta cDNA libraries were sequenced on the Illumina HiSeq platform using custom primers. The published analysis was carried out like this. Unique molecular identifiers were extracted from raw reads with MiGEC, and CDR3 positions were determined with MiXCR. Recombination models were inferred per individual with the repgenHMM and IGoR tools using an EM algorithm. The tcR package in R was used for shared clonotype analysis, with sharing normalized by the product of cloneset sizes. Out-of-frame nonproductive sequences were analyzed to study raw recombination free of thymic and clonal selection effects. The public reads were quality trimmed at Q25 with fastp and then assembled into clones with MiXCR by TCRdb, keeping productive beta chains. Records with the same CDR3 protein are collapsed into one entry carrying the most frequent genes and DNA. The V and J calls come from TCRdb's annotation, not from the publication. Recorded for this sample are hundreds of thousands of distinct CDR3 sequences; more than 6.5% of them occurred a single time. 2.1% of the sample comes from the top ten.

These data were also reused for a study on yellow fever vaccine responses in identical twins. As that second study puts it: According to the authors, in identical twins the way T cells responded to vaccination appeared partly convergent and partly personalized. The study precisely tracked vaccine-responding T cell clones in identical twins.

The sequencing sample was made of memory (CD45RO+) T cells sorted from blood. This sample's cell subset or site label indicates: CD45RO+ enriched T cells. This receptor was identified in a woman younger than 35 in good health. The chain was built from TRBV6-1 and TRBJ2-5; 11 nucleotides in the junction match TRBD1. The DNA is TGTGCCAGCAGTACAGGACAGGGGGCAGGAGAGACCCAGTACTTC. It is translated as CASSTGQGAGETQYF.